What follows are 27 T cell receptor beta chains derived from one specimen sequenced in a study of T-cell memory formation after mild COVID-19. From the 5' RACE reads, TCRdb called clonotypes with MiXCR, one entry per CDR3 protein. In the table there are 140,000 to 150,000 distinct CDR3 sequences, roughly a quarter of which are singletons. The material sequenced was PBMCs or a T cell subset sorted from them (not recorded which). Receptors were obtained from an adult woman who had mild COVID-19 (a few samples of this study predate the infection). Cell type and time point are not known.

The chain carries TRBV2 and TRBJ2-1; 13 nucleotides agree with TRBD2. The CDR3 has 16 amino acids. Trimming cost V 5 bases and J 4 bases; bases outside gene matches: 5. CDR1 is SNHLY, CDR2 FYNNEI, per germline. The CDR3 loop is CASSPLTSGRYNEQFF. The CDR3 DNA reads TGTGCCAGCAGTCCTCTGACTAGCGGGAGGTACAATGAGCAGTTCTTC.

This clonotype was counted only a few times. The rearrangement uses TRBV5-6 and TRBJ2-7; 12 bases are shared with TRBD1. With V trimmed by 4 bases and J by 5 bases, 4 bases remained unmatched. The CDR3 is 14 amino acids. CDR1 and CDR2 from the germline V gene are SGHDT and YYEEEE. CDR3 nucleotides: TGTGCCAGCAGCGTCGGGACAGGGGGCAACGAGCAGTACTTC. This translates into CASSVGTGGNEQYF. The complete variable domain, with remaining parts taken from reference TRBV5-6 and TRBJ2-7, reads DAGVTQSPTHLIKTRGQQVTLRCSPKSGHDTVSWYQQALGQGPQFIFQYYEEEERQRGNFPDRFSGHQFPNYSSELNVNALLLGDSALYLCASSVGTGGNEQYFGPGTRLTVT.

This clonotype was found a few times. The V call is TRBV5-1, the J call TRBJ2-2; no definite D call. The CDR3 contains 13 residues. Trimming pared 0 bases from V and 4 bases from J, leaving 4 bases between. CDR1 is SGHRS and CDR2 is YFSETQ in the germline V gene. The CDR3 nucleotides are TGCGCCAGCAGCTTGGGGTTCACCGGGGAGCTGTTTTTT. The encoded protein is CASSLGFTGELFF. The entire variable domain, with the rest obtained from reference TRBV5-1 and TRBJ2-2, is as follows: KAGVTQTPRYLIKTRGQQVTLSCSPISGHRSVSWYQQTPGQGLQFLFEYFSETQRNKGNFPGRFSGRQFSNSRSEMNVSTLELGDSALYLCASSLGFTGELFFGEGSRLTVL.

This clonotype was detected ten times or more. The V call is TRBV19, the J call TRBJ1-1; D is ambiguous. Between the trimmed V and J ends, which lost 6 bases and 1 base, there was a span of 6 bases. CDR1 and CDR2 (germline): LNHDA, SQIVND (reference sequence). The CDR3 covers 12 residues. This chain's CDR3 is CASSPQNTEAFF. In nucleotides, the CDR3 is TGTGCCAGTAGCCCCCAGAACACTGAAGCTTTCTTT.

V gene TRBV12-3 or TRBV12-4 combines with J gene TRBJ2-1; perhaps TRBD2 as D (6 bases). Between the trimmed V and J ends, which lost 7 bases and 0 bases, there was a span of 16 bases. The CDR3 extends over 16 amino acids. CDR3 protein: CASTTVGLSSYNEQFF. The CDR3 DNA is TGTGCCAGCACCACGGTGGGACTCAGCTCCTACAATGAGCAGTTCTTC.

The rearrangement joins TRBV5-5 to TRBJ2-5; D may be TRBD1 (5 bases). Trimming shortened V by 0 bases and J by 4 bases, and 16 bases separated the two germline ends. CDR3 size: 16 residues. CDR1 is SGHKS, CDR2 YYEKEE, per germline (reference sequence). DNA of the CDR3: TGTGCCAGCAGCTTGGCCCAGGGAAATTGGGGAGAGACCCAGTACTTC. It translates to CASSLAQGNWGETQYF.

This clonotype is termed medium-sized. The chain carries TRBV12-3 or TRBV12-4 and TRBJ2-7, with 8 bases identical to TRBD1. J was trimmed by 2 bases and V by 5 bases; bases with no gene match: 5. This CDR3 is 14 amino acids long. The CDR3 region is CASSAGQGAYEQYF. CDR3 DNA sequence: TGTGCCAGCAGTGCCGGACAGGGCGCCTACGAGCAGTACTTC.

The chain has TRBV9 and TRBJ1-5; D may be TRBD1 (5 bases). V was cut by 2 bases and J by 5 bases, with 14 bases left in between. The V gene's germline CDR1 is SGDLS and CDR2 YYNGEE. CDR3 length equals 15 residues. The CDR3 DNA follows: TGTGCCAGCAGCGTGGGGGGTCAGGGTGATCAGCCCCAGCATTTT. Translation gives CASSVGGQGDQPQHF.

The chain joins TRBV6-6 to TRBJ1-2, with 9 bases matching TRBD1. The CDR3 is made up of 16 amino acids. V was pared by 5 bases and J by 1 base, with 8 bases of the junction left unmatched. Germline V CDR1 and CDR2: MNHNY, SVGAGI (reference sequence). The CDR3 region has the DNA TGTGCCAGCAGTAACCGGGACAGGGAGTATAACTATGGCTACACCTTC. It is translated as CASSNRDREYNYGYTF.

This clonotype was recorded a few times. The chain couples TRBV20-1 to TRBJ2-7; 8 nucleotides align to TRBD2. The CDR3 contains 15 residues. J lost 2 bases, V lost 2 bases, and 8 bases had no gene match. Germline assignment: CDR1 DFQATT and CDR2 SNEGSKA (reference sequence). The CDR3 reads CSARPSGYSPYEQYF. DNA for the CDR3: TGCAGTGCTAGACCTAGCGGGTACAGTCCCTACGAGCAGTACTTC.

This clonotype turned up a few times. This chain uses TRBV4-1 with TRBJ2-5, with a weak D call TRBD2 (6 bases). CDR1 is MGHRA and CDR2 is YSYEKL in the germline V gene. The CDR3 runs to 14 residues. Trimming stripped 1 base from V and 5 bases from J, with 11 bases between. The CDR3 spells CASSQVEGLETQYF. The CDR3 coding sequence is TGCGCCAGCAGCCAAGTGGAGGGGTTGGAGACCCAGTACTTC.

The CDR3 loop reads CASSLARGLAYNEQFF. In DNA, the CDR3 is TGCGCCAGCAGCTTGGCCCGGGGACTAGCTTACAATGAGCAGTTCTTC. The chain couples TRBV5-1 to TRBJ2-1, with TRBD2 matching 9 bases. Trimming cost V 0 bases and J 4 bases; bases outside gene matches: 5. The germline CDR1 and CDR2 sequences are SGHRS and YFSETQ. The CDR3 has 16 residues.

The sample holds a few counts of this clonotype. The chain links TRBV20-1 to TRBJ2-7; no definite D call. Per germline, CDR1 DFQATT and CDR2 SNEGSKA (reference sequence). Trimming cost V 1 base and J 2 bases, with 9 bases left between them. The CDR3 spans 13 residues. CDR3 DNA: TGCAGTGCTAGAGCAACCAGGACCTACGAGCAGTACTTC. This sequence encodes CSARATRTYEQYF.

This clonotype was detected only a few times. This rearrangement joins TRBV5-1 to TRBJ2-7; 7 nucleotides match TRBD1. The length of the CDR3 is 15 residues. J was trimmed by 6 bases and V by 1 base; bases with no gene match: 10. Germline CDR1 reads SGHRS; CDR2 reads YFSETQ. Here the CDR3 reads CASSLRPGQRGEQYF. Here the CDR3 DNA reads TGCGCCAGCAGCTTGCGCCCGGGACAGCGCGGCGAGCAGTACTTC. The full variable domain, with the rest looked up from reference TRBV5-1 and TRBJ2-7, is KAGVTQTPRYLIKTRGQQVTLSCSPISGHRSVSWYQQTPGQGLQFLFEYFSETQRNKGNFPGRFSGRQFSNSRSEMNVSTLELGDSALYLCASSLRPGQRGEQYFGPGTRLTVT.

This clonotype was seen more than once but under ten times. The gene calls are TRBV6-2 or TRBV6-3 and TRBJ1-1; D gene unclear. The germline V and J ends were trimmed by 1 base and 1 base, with 1 base remaining between them. CDR3 length: 12 residues. Looked up from germline, CDR1 is MNHEY and CDR2 is SVGEGT. The CDR3 here is CASSYWNTEAFF. The CDR3 nucleotides read TGTGCCAGCAGTTACTGGAACACTGAAGCTTTCTTT.

This clonotype has more than one count but fewer than ten. This chain uses TRBV29-1 with TRBJ1-2, with D possibly TRBD1 on 6 matching bases. The ends were cut back, 3 bases at V and 5 bases at J, with 16 bases in the middle. The V gene's germline CDR1 is SQVTM and CDR2 ANQGSEA. The CDR3 has 14 residues. CDR3 nucleotide sequence: TGCAGCGTTGATAGGGACACCCAAGGGTATGGCTACACCTTC. Its translation: CSVDRDTQGYGYTF.

This chain connects TRBV7-9 to TRBJ2-2; unclear D gene. The CDR3 extends over 17 amino acids. Looked up from germline, CDR1 is SEHNR and CDR2 is FQNEAQ (reference sequence). V dropped 4 bases and J dropped 3 bases, with 18 bases sitting between them. The CDR3 coding sequence is TGTGCCAGCAGCTCTTCGCTGGTTACGGTGCACACCGGGGAGCTGTTTTTT. This sequence encodes CASSSSLVTVHTGELFF.

This clonotype was observed a few times. This chain uses TRBV9 with TRBJ2-1; the D gene is possibly TRBD2 (6 bases). V lost 2 bases and J lost 0, with 18 bases in between. Germline CDR1 SGDLS, CDR2 YYNGEE. This CDR3 spans 18 amino acids. CDR3 DNA: TGTGCCAGCAGCGTGGGGGGAGACTTTCCGAGCTCCTACAATGAGCAGTTCTTC. It encodes CASSVGGDFPSSYNEQFF.

The chain joins TRBV6-2 or TRBV6-3 to TRBJ2-2, with 7 bases that match TRBD2. The CDR3 runs to 14 residues. Trimming cost V 2 bases and J 7 bases; bases outside gene matches: 4. Germline V gene sequence: CDR1 MNHEY, CDR2 SVGEGT. The CDR3 spells CASSYTSEDGELFF. For the CDR3, the DNA is TGTGCCAGCAGTTACACTAGCGAGGACGGGGAGCTGTTTTTT.

This clonotype was seen a few times. The CDR3, as DNA: TGCAGCGTTGACGGGACAGGATATTTGGCGGCTTTCTTT. This gives the protein CSVDGTGYLAAFF. V is TRBV29-1 and J is TRBJ1-1, with 8 bases matching TRBD1. From germline, CDR1 is SQVTM and CDR2 ANQGSEA. After removal of 3 bases from V and 11 bases from J, the junction contained 11 bases not matched to a gene. The CDR3 is 13 amino acids.

The chain recombines TRBV29-1 with TRBJ2-2; no clear D gene. There are 13 residues in the CDR3. CDR1 and CDR2 (germline): SQVTM, ANQGSEA. V lost 5 bases and J 1 base, leaving 8 bases between the germline ends. The CDR3 nucleotides read TGCAGCGTTTTAGACGGGAACACCGGGGAGCTGTTTTTT. This encodes CSVLDGNTGELFF.

This clonotype was observed a handful of times. The V call is TRBV6-1, the J call TRBJ2-3; 12 nucleotides line up with TRBD2. J gave up 6 bases and V 2 bases, and 6 bases lay outside the gene matches. Per the germline V gene, CDR1 is MNHNS and CDR2 is SASEGT. The CDR3 loop spans 16 amino acids. The CDR3 reads CASSELAGGPWDTQYF. The CDR3 DNA follows: TGTGCCAGCAGTGAACTAGCGGGGGGGCCCTGGGATACGCAGTATTTT.

The rearrangement joins TRBV12-3 or TRBV12-4 to TRBJ2-2; 12 bases are shared with TRBD2. Trimming cost V 6 bases and J 10 bases; bases outside gene matches: 12. There are 16 residues in the CDR3. As DNA, the CDR3 is TGTGCCAGCAGCCCTGGACTAGCGGGGCCCCCAGTGGAGCTGTTTTTT. Its translation: CASSPGLAGPPVELFF.

This clonotype has only a few counts. V gene TRBV15 combines with J gene TRBJ2-2; D is unresolved. Germline V gene sequence: CDR1 LNHNV, CDR2 YYDKDF (reference sequence). The CDR3 spans 16 residues. Trimming removed 0 bases from V and 5 bases from J, with 13 bases in between. The CDR3 DNA is TGTGCCACCAGCAGAGATGAGATGGCGGAGACCGGGGAGCTGTTTTTT. Protein: CATSRDEMAETGELFF.

This clonotype was counted only a few times. The chain uses TRBV12-3 or TRBV12-4 and TRBJ2-1; D might be TRBD2 (5 bases). Trimming took 3 bases from V and 4 from J, leaving 7 bases between them. This CDR3 region has 13 residues. The CDR3 loop is CASSLEEYNEQFF. In DNA form, the CDR3 reads TGTGCCAGCAGTTTGGAGGAATACAATGAGCAGTTCTTC.

This clonotype was detected only a few times. The chain employs TRBV5-1 and TRBJ2-2; D ambiguous. V was clipped by 3 bases and J by 4 bases, with 4 bases between them. Germline V CDR1 and CDR2: SGHRS, YFSETQ. CDR3 length equals 12 residues. The CDR3 is CASSSVTGELFF. The CDR3 DNA sequence: TGCGCCAGCAGCTCAGTCACCGGGGAGCTGTTTTTT.

The rearrangement joins TRBV6-5 to TRBJ2-1; 11 bases align to TRBD2. Germline V gene data show CDR1 as MNHEY and CDR2 as SVGAGI. This CDR3 contains 15 residues. V shed 6 bases, J shed 8 bases, and the junction held 9 bases outside the gene matches. Here the CDR3 reads CASSRLAGSRDEQFF. CDR3 nucleotide sequence: TGTGCCAGCAGCAGACTAGCGGGGTCCCGGGATGAGCAGTTCTTC.